This TCR beta chain came from a study of blood T cells in healthy people across ages. The CDR3 is 16 residues long. V was clipped by 2 bases and J by 10 bases; unmatched bases: 12. Per germline, CDR1 SGHRS and CDR2 YFSETQ. The use of a sample-barcoded 5' primer and a J-beta primer mix characterized a second PCR of roughly 6 to 11 cycles. Each CDR3 protein is one row after TCRdb ran MiXCR on the 5' RACE reads. The sample comprises some 930,000 distinct CDR3 sequences, under 35% of which are singletons, and roughly 10% rests with the top ten. The same data also went into a second study, on T cells of mothers and their children.

Sequencing input: blood. This sequence joins TRBV5-1 and TRBJ2-1, with TRBD2 matching over 10 bases. The sequence was collected from a woman in her thirties or forties in good health. This chain's CDR3 is CASSLEASGGLREQFF. The CDR3 nucleotides read TGCGCCAGCAGCTTAGAGGCTAGCGGGGGATTAAGGGAGCAGTTCTTC.